The rows below give T cell receptor beta chains drawn from one sample of a study of cytomegalovirus exposure and HLA in healthy donors. The data were produced by immunoSEQ multiplex PCR, yet TCRdb's version contains in-frame clones alone and is incomplete. The sample has approximately 160,000 clones; roughly 80% are singletons. The sample taken for sequencing was PBMCs. Receptor source: a man between 45 and 60 years old in good health and CMV-seropositive. CDR3s include the opening cysteine and the closing phenylalanine or tryptophan. The order of the fields is J gene, D gene, V gene, clone size, CDR3 DNA, CDR3 protein. D genes are given only for firm matches. Part of the rows lack a size; the others show once, few, many or a class for expanded clones.

J gene: TRBJ2-7
D gene: TRBD1
V gene: TRBV7-8
clone size: NA
CDR3 DNA: TGTGCCAGCAGCTCTTTCGCGACAGGGGTCTACGAGCAGTACTTC
CDR3 protein: CASSSFATGVYEQYF

J gene: TRBJ1-2
D gene: NA
V gene: TRBV20-1
clone size: NA
CDR3 DNA: TGCAGTGCTAGAGACGGTTATGGCTACACCTTC
CDR3 protein: CSARDGYGYTF

J gene: TRBJ2-2
D gene: NA
V gene: TRBV13
clone size: NA
CDR3 DNA: TGTGCCAGCAGCGCCCCAGGCGGGGAGCTGTTTTTT
CDR3 protein: CASSAPGGELFF

J gene: TRBJ1-5
D gene: NA
V gene: TRBV19
clone size: NA
CDR3 DNA: TGTGCCAGTAGTTCCACAGGGAGGGGCAATCAGCCCCAGCATTTT
CDR3 protein: CASSSTGRGNQPQHF

J gene: TRBJ1-2
D gene: TRBD1
V gene: TRBV6-5
clone size: NA
CDR3 DNA: TGTGCCAGCAGTAACAAGGACAGGGGCTATGGCTACACCTTC
CDR3 protein: CASSNKDRGYGYTF

J gene: TRBJ1-1
D gene: NA
V gene: TRBV30
clone size: few
CDR3 DNA: TGTGCCTGGAGTGTATTGAGTGAAGCTTTCTTT
CDR3 protein: CAWSVLSEAFF

J gene: TRBJ2-2
D gene: TRBD1
V gene: TRBV9
clone size: NA
CDR3 DNA: TGTGCCAGCAGTGACAGGGGGAACACCGGGGAGCTGTTTTTT
CDR3 protein: CASSDRGNTGELFF

J gene: TRBJ2-3
D gene: NA
V gene: TRBV4-3
clone size: NA
CDR3 DNA: TGCGCCAGCAGCCTTAGACTGAGCACAGATACGCAGTATTTT
CDR3 protein: CASSLRLSTDTQYF

J gene: TRBJ2-7
D gene: TRBD1
V gene: TRBV6-5
clone size: NA
CDR3 DNA: TGTGCCAGCAGTTACTCGTCCGGGACAGGTCCAACGGGGCAGTACTTC
CDR3 protein: CASSYSSGTGPTGQYF

J gene: TRBJ1-1
D gene: TRBD1
V gene: TRBV5-1
clone size: once
CDR3 DNA: TGCGCCAGCAGCTGGGGGACAGGGAACACTGAAGCTTTCTTT
CDR3 protein: CASSWGTGNTEAFF

J gene: TRBJ2-5
D gene: TRBD1
V gene: TRBV7-2
clone size: few
CDR3 DNA: TGTGCCAGCAGCTTAGGAGCCGGGACAGGGGTGGAGACCCAGTACTTC
CDR3 protein: CASSLGAGTGVETQYF

J gene: TRBJ2-7
D gene: NA
V gene: TRBV20-1
clone size: NA
CDR3 DNA: TGCAGTGCTGAGGCACACTACGAGCAGTACTTC
CDR3 protein: CSAEAHYEQYF

J gene: TRBJ1-5
D gene: TRBD1
V gene: TRBV28
clone size: NA
CDR3 DNA: TGTGCCAGCAGTCGCTCGGGGACAGGGAGAGTACAGCCCCAGCATTTT
CDR3 protein: CASSRSGTGRVQPQHF

J gene: TRBJ2-2
D gene: NA
V gene: TRBV27
clone size: NA
CDR3 DNA: TGTGCCAGCAGTCGACTACAGGGAACGAACACCGGGGAGCTGTTTTTT
CDR3 protein: CASSRLQGTNTGELFF

J gene: TRBJ2-1
D gene: NA
V gene: TRBV12-1
clone size: NA
CDR3 DNA: TGTGCCAGCACCGCGGGACTAGCGGGCAGTAATTGTGAGCAGTTCTTC
CDR3 protein: CASTAGLAGSNCEQFF

J gene: TRBJ2-1
D gene: NA
V gene: TRBV5-1
clone size: NA
CDR3 DNA: TGCGCCAGCAGCTTGGGGGCAGGGGCCTACAATGAGCAGTTCTTC
CDR3 protein: CASSLGAGAYNEQFF

J gene: TRBJ1-5
D gene: NA
V gene: TRBV28
clone size: NA
CDR3 DNA: TGTGCCAGCAGTTCCTACGGGACTTTTGAAGGTCAGCCCCAGCATTTT
CDR3 protein: CASSSYGTFEGQPQHF

J gene: TRBJ2-7
D gene: TRBD1
V gene: TRBV19
clone size: once
CDR3 DNA: TGTGCCAGTAGTCTCCGGGACAGGGGGCGAGAGCAGTACTTC
CDR3 protein: CASSLRDRGREQYF

J gene: TRBJ1-5
D gene: NA
V gene: TRBV7-2
clone size: once
CDR3 DNA: TGTGCCAGCAGCCCAACGGGGGGGCGTGGTATTGCGCCCCAGCATTTT
CDR3 protein: CASSPTGGRGIAPQHF

J gene: TRBJ2-6
D gene: NA
V gene: TRBV29-1
clone size: NA
CDR3 DNA: TGCAGCGTGACCGGGGGCTCTGGGGCCAACGTCCTGACTTTC
CDR3 protein: CSVTGGSGANVLTF

J gene: TRBJ2-7
D gene: NA
V gene: TRBV7-6
clone size: NA
CDR3 DNA: TGTGCCAGCAGCTTAGATGCTGGCCACGAGCAGTACTTC
CDR3 protein: CASSLDAGHEQYF

J gene: TRBJ2-7
D gene: NA
V gene: TRBV7-9
clone size: NA
CDR3 DNA: TGTGCCAGCAGCCCAGACTCCGGCGAGCAGTACTTC
CDR3 protein: CASSPDSGEQYF

J gene: TRBJ2-1
D gene: TRBD2
V gene: TRBV6-4
clone size: NA
CDR3 DNA: TGTGCCAGCAGTGACCGGGTAGCGGGAGTATGCGATGAGCAGTTCTTC
CDR3 protein: CASSDRVAGVCDEQFF

J gene: TRBJ1-5
D gene: NA
V gene: TRBV2
clone size: once
CDR3 DNA: TGTGCCAGCAGTTCCGGACAGTTCGCTCAGCCCCAGCATTTT
CDR3 protein: CASSSGQFAQPQHF

J gene: TRBJ2-7
D gene: TRBD2
V gene: TRBV5-3
clone size: NA
CDR3 DNA: TGTGCCAGAAAACCGGGACTAGCGGGGGGCGAATACGAGCAGTACTTC
CDR3 protein: CARKPGLAGGEYEQYF